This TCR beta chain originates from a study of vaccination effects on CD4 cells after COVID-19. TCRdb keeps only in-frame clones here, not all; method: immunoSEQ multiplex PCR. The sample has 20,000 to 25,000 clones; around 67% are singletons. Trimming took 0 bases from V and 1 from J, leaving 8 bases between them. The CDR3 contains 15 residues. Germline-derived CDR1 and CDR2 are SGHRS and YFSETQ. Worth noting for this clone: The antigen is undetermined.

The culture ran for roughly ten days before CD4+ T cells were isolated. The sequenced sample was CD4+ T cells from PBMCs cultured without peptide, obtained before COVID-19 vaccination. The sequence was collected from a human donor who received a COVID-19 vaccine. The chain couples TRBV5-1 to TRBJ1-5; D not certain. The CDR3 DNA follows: TGCGCCAGCAGCTTGGTGGGAGGAAGCAATCAGCCCCAGCATTTT. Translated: CASSLVGGSNQPQHF.